This T cell receptor beta chain stems from a study of blood T cell repertoires in COVID-19. Background on the study: Acute-phase and convalescent COVID-19 samples originated in the United States, Italy and Spain.

Germline assignment: CDR1 SGDLS and CDR2 YYNGEE. Trimming took off 3 bases at V and 1 base at J, with 13 bases between the two ends. There are 15 residues in the CDR3. Assay used: immunoSEQ multiplex PCR; TCRdb lists only in-frame clones, some missing. In the table there are 130,000 to 150,000 clones, about 82% of which are singletons. Input material: peripheral blood. This receptor was taken from a woman aged 40-49 years with active or convalescent COVID-19. The chain uses TRBV9 and TRBJ1-1; D is perhaps TRBD1 (6 bases). CDR3 protein: CASSAQGGWNTEAFF. The CDR3 DNA is TGTGCCAGCAGCGCCCAAGGGGGTTGGAACACTGAAGCTTTCTTT.